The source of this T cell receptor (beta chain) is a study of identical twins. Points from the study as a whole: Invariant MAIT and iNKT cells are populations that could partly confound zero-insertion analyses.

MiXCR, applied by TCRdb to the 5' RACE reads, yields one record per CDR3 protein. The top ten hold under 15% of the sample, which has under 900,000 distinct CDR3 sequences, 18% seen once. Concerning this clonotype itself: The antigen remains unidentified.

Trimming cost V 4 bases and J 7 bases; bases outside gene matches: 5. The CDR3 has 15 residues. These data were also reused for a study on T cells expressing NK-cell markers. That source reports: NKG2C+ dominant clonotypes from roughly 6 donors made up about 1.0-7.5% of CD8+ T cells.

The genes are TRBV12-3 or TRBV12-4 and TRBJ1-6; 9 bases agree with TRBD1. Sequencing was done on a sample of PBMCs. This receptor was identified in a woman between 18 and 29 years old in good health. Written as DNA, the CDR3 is TGTGCCAGCAGTTGGGGACAGGGTGGCAATTCACCCCTCCACTTT. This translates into CASSWGQGGNSPLHF.